A single T cell receptor (beta chain) is shown here with its context. Using immunoSEQ multiplex PCR, the repertoire was profiled, and TCRdb retains in-frame clones only, with some absent. The profile covers around 70,000 clones, with 70% to 90% appearing a single time and around 12% taken by the ten largest. This sample is part of a study of blood T cell repertoires in COVID-19. The specimen sequenced was peripheral blood. This clonotype was obtained from a human donor in a cohort sampled during active COVID-19.

The CDR3 region is CASTRLGGGSYNSPLHF. The CDR3 bases are TGTGCCAGCACTCGCCTAGGGGGGGGCTCCTATAATTCACCCCTCCACTTT. This sequence joins TRBV6-6 and TRBJ1-6; possible D gene TRBD1, 6 bases. Trimming removed 7 bases at V and 0 bases at J, with 16 bases between. This CDR3 has 17 amino acids. Germline lookup yields CDR1 MNHNY and CDR2 SVGAGI (reference sequence).